The present TCR beta chain was sequenced within a study of T cells after yellow fever vaccination (dated by TCRdb to the late 2010s). Notes on the research overall: Libraries from fractions with low cell numbers were prepared with the SMART-Seq v4 Ultra Low Input RNA kit. Bulk TCR alpha and beta repertoires were sequenced longitudinally to track T-cell clones before and after primary and booster YFV17D yellow fever vaccination. Two healthy male donors, one aged 18 to 30 and one aged 30 to 39 years, made up the cohort. Blood was collected at multiple timepoints before and after primary and secondary immunization, and bulk PBMC replicates and cell subsets were isolated.

Overall study outcomes, separate from this receptor: A small fraction of clonotypes showed up in both the CD4 and CD8 compartments, probably as a result of convergent recombination. Most clones expanded after primary vaccination (about 96% of CD4 and 88% of CD8) were re-detected after the booster, suggesting that broad memory maintenance occurred. Because abundant contaminating clonotypes from the bulk population could be contained in FACS-sorted repertoires, computational filtering was required. Because only a couple of donors were included in the study, the extent to which the findings can be generalized is limited. The secondary T-cell response was weaker than the primary response but faster, peaking on day 5 instead of day 15.

With respect to this clonotype: Its antigen has not been determined. Base qualities were left out, and no much larger clone turns up one base away.

This specimen's treatment or condition label, per the study, means: live attenuated yellow fever vaccine strain. Two biological replicates of bulk PBMCs were collected at each blood-draw timepoint. PBMCs were isolated from peripheral blood using a standard Ficoll-Paque protocol. RNA was extracted with TriZol from bulk PBMCs, CD4 and CD8 fractions, and dextramer-positive and dextramer-negative fractions. TCR cDNA was synthesized by 5'RACE template switching, through which a universal primer site and unique molecular identifiers were introduced. Priming of cDNA synthesis was performed from both the TCR alpha and TCR beta constant segments. Two PCR steps were used to amplify libraries, with sample barcodes and sequencing adapters being added in the second step. Sequencing of libraries was performed on Illumina HiSeq 2500 (2x100 bp) or NovaSeq (2x150 bp). In the original analysis: Demultiplexing of reads and collapsing into UMI consensus sequences were performed with MIGEC, and V(D)J alignment was carried out with MiXCR. Vaccine-responding clonotypes were identified with edgeR using replicate PBMC samples, with FDR below 0.01 and a log2 fold change above 5 up to day 15 being required. CD4 or CD8 identity was assigned to each bulk clonotype according to whether the clonotype was present at higher abundance in the sequenced CD4 repertoire or the sequenced CD8 repertoire. The raw public reads went through TCRdb reprocessing: fastp at Q25, MiXCR clone calling, in-frame beta chains kept. Identical CDR3 proteins give one entry, which carries the most common genes and DNA. What appears here as the V and J calls and clone size reflects TCRdb's work, not the paper's. The sample table shows around 400,000 distinct CDR3 sequences, and around a tenth are seen once. The ten largest account for less than 20% of the sample.

Via the germline V gene, CDR1 is SGHTA and CDR2 FQGNSA. Trimming takes 3 bases off V and 0 bases off J; junction bases not matched to a gene: 5. CDR3 length: 15 amino acids, cysteine to phenylalanine. Kept here is only the CDR3 DNA, which spans 45 bases and is read in frame from base 1. The sequence is built from TRBV7-2 and TRBJ2-7; 7 central nucleotides agree with TRBD1. This TCR derives from a man between 18 and 29 years old who received the YFV17D yellow fever vaccine. This specimen was PBMCs, taken on the day of the first yellow fever vaccination. The sequenced DNA: TGTGCCAGCAGCTTCGACAGGGCCAGCTCCTACGAGCAGTACTTC. Translation gives CASSFDRASSYEQYF.